The clone carrying this TCR beta chain was observed once. The source of the sample is a study of blood T cell repertoires in COVID-19. Overall study: Donors in the United States, Italy and Spain gave samples during acute or convalescent COVID-19.

Authors' methods: Amplification of reference gene primers was used by the study to estimate nucleated cell counts. Only in-frame clones appear in the TCRdb table, and some are missing; sequencing was by immunoSEQ multiplex PCR. That table gives V, J and clone size, and the DNA gave D and trimming. The table records 150,000 or so clones, 70% to 85% of them present only once. The Seattle patients joined while their infection was active and were tracked longitudinally afterward. This CDR3 has 14 amino acids. With V trimmed by 6 bases and J by 8 bases, 13 bases remained unmatched. Germline CDR1 is SGHRS and CDR2 is YFSETQ.

The sequence derives from a man between 60 and 75 years old with COVID-19, enrolled during active disease. Input material: peripheral blood. The chain has TRBV5-1 and TRBJ1-2; 7 bases agree with TRBD1. Here the CDR3 DNA reads TGCGCCAGCACCGGAAGAGGACAGGTCGACGGCTACACCTTC. As protein: CASTGRGQVDGYTF.